Sequencing of this T cell receptor (beta chain) was carried out in a study of cytomegalovirus exposure and HLA in healthy donors. Points from the study as a whole: What a later analysis reportedly showed was that an Asian-associated ancestry cluster had fewer N-insertions than the approximately 670-donor mean. Exclusion applied to some V segments, including TRBV6-2 and TRBV6-3, as they were indistinguishable. A highly shared variant cluster was judged a likely technical artifact. In an earlier analysis, productive rearrangement rates for most beta V segments clustered near 87% or 30%.

As regards this clone: Its antigen is unidentified.

With 60 Vbeta and 13 Jbeta primers, the PCR was carried out. TCRdb keeps only in-frame clones here, not all; method: immunoSEQ multiplex PCR. The table has a few hundred thousand clones, 83% seen once; the top ten hold about 1.4%. J lost 7 bases, V lost 5 bases, and 5 bases had no gene match. Germline CDR1 reads MGHRA; CDR2 reads YSYEKL. The CDR3 has 14 residues. V is TRBV4-1 and J is TRBJ2-2; TRBD1 matches at 9 bases. Material for sequencing was PBMCs. The source is a girl aged 10 to 17 in good health and CMV-seronegative. The CDR3: CASSEGQGVGELFF. CDR3 DNA sequence: TGCGCCAGCAGCGAGGGACAGGGCGTCGGGGAGCTGTTTTTT.